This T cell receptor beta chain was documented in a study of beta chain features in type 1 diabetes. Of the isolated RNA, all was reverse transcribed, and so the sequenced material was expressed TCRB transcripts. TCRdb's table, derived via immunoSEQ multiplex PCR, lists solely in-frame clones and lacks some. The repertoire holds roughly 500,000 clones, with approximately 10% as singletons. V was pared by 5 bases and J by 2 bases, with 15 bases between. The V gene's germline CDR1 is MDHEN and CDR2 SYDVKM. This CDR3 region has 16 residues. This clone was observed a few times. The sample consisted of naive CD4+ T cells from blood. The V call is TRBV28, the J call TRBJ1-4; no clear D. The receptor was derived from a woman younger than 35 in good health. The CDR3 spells CASSRPLALTNEKLFF. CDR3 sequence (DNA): TGTGCCAGCAGTCGACCCCTGGCTCTCACTAATGAAAAACTGTTTTTT.